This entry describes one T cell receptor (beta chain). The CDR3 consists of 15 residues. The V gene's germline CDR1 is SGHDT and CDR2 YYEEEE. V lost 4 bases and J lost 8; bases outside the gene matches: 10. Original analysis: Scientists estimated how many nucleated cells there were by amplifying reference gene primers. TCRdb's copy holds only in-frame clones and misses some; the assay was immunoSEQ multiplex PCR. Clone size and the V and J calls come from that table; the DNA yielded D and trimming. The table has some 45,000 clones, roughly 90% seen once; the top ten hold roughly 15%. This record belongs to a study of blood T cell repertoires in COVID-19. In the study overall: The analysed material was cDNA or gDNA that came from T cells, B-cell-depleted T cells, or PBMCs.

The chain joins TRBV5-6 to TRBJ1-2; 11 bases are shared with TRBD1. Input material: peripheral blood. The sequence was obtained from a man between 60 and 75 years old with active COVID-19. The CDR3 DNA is TGTGCCAGCAGCGTCAGGGGACAGGGGGTCGGCGGCTACACCTTC. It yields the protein CASSVRGQGVGGYTF.